The clone carrying this T cell receptor beta chain was picked up one time. Its specificity is unknown. The junction departs from the called germline gene at one end, perhaps through a read error. The data belong to a study of blood T cells in healthy people across ages. Findings of the study overall: Strong correlation was found linking TCR beta diversity to naive T cell percentage.

Donors each provided around 9 milliliters of peripheral blood. Researchers report isolating at least 7 million PBMCs per sample. There were at least 5.5 micrograms of total RNA extracted from every sample. Then a second PCR, running about 6 to 12 cycles, was carried out with a sample-barcoded 5' primer and a J-beta primer mix. TCRdb recomputed calls from the 5' RACE reads with MiXCR, one row per CDR3 protein. The table shows hundreds of thousands of distinct CDR3 sequences, with more than 45% occurring only once. The CDR3 runs to 15 residues. The germline V gene has CDR1 MNHEY and CDR2 SMNVEV (reference sequence).

V and J are TRBV27 and TRBJ2-7, with 10 nucleotides matching TRBD1. The clonotype originates from an elderly man in good health. Source material: blood. As DNA, the CDR3 is TGTGCCAGCAGTTTCAGGACAGGGGGGGTCTACGAGCGGTACTTC. It yields the protein CASSFRTGGVYERYF.